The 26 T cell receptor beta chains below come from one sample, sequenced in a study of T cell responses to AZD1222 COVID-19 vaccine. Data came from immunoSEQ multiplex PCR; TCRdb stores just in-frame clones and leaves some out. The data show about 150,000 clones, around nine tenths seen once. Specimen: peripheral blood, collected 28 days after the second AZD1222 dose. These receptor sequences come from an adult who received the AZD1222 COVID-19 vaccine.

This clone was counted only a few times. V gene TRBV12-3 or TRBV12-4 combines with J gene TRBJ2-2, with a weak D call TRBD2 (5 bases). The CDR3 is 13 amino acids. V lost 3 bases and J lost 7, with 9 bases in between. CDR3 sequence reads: CASSFSRGGELFF. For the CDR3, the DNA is TGTGCCAGCAGTTTCTCTCGGGGCGGGGAGCTGTTTTTT.

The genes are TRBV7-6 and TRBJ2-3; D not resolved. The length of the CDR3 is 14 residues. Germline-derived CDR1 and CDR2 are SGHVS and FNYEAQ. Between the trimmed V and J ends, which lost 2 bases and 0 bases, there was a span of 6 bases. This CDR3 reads CASSLLPSTDTQYF. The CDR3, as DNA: TGTGCCAGCAGCTTACTCCCTAGCACAGATACGCAGTATTTT.

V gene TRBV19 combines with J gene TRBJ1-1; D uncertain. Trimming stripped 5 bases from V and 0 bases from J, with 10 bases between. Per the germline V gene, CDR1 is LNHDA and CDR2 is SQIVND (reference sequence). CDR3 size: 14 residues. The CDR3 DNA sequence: TGTGCCAGTAGTGCGGACGGGATGAACACTGAAGCTTTCTTT. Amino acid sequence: CASSADGMNTEAFF.

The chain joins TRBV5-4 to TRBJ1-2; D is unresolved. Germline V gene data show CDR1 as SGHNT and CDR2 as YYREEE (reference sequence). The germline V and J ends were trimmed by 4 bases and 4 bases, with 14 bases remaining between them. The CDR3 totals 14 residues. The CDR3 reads CASSTIADIYGYTF. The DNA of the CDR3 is TGTGCCAGCAGCACAATCGCCGACATCTATGGCTACACCTTC.

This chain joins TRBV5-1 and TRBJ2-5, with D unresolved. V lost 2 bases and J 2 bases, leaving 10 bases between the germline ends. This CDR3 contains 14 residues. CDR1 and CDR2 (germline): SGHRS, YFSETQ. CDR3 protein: CASSFWVRQETQYF. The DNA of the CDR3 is TGCGCCAGCAGCTTCTGGGTCCGGCAAGAGACCCAGTACTTC.

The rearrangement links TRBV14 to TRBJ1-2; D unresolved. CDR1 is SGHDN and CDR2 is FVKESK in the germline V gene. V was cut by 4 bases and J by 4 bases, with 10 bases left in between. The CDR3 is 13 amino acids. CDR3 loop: CASSLDETYGYTF. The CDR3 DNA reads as TGTGCCAGCAGCCTGGACGAGACCTATGGCTACACCTTC.

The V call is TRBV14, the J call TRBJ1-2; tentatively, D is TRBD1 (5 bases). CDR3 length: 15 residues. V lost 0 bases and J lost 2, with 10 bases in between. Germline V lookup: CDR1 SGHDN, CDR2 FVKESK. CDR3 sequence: CASSQEWGGNYGYTF. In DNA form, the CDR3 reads TGTGCCAGCAGCCAAGAGTGGGGGGGAAACTATGGCTACACCTTC.

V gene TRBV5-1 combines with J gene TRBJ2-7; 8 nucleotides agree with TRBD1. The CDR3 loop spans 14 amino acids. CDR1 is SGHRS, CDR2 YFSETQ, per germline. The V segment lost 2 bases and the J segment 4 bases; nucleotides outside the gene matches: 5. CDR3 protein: CASSLTGGRYEQYF. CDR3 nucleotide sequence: TGCGCCAGCAGCTTAACAGGGGGTCGGTACGAGCAGTACTTC. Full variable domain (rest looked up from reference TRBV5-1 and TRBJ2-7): KAGVTQTPRYLIKTRGQQVTLSCSPISGHRSVSWYQQTPGQGLQFLFEYFSETQRNKGNFPGRFSGRQFSNSRSEMNVSTLELGDSALYLCASSLTGGRYEQYFGPGTRLTVT.

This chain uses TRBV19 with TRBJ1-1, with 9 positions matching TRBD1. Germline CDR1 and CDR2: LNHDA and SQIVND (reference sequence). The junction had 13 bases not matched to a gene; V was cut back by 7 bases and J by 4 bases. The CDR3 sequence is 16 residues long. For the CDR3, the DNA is TGTGCCAGTAAAGCTTTGAACAGGGGGCAAATCACTGAAGCTTTCTTT. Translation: CASKALNRGQITEAFF.

The CDR3 nucleotides are TGTGCCAGCAGCCAAGGGGGTATAAGGGGCAATCAGCCCCAGCATTTT. The encoded protein is CASSQGGIRGNQPQHF. The chain carries TRBV14 and TRBJ1-5; no clear D gene. This CDR3 has 16 residues. V lost 1 base and J 2 bases, leaving 12 bases between the germline ends. Looked up from germline, CDR1 is SGHDN and CDR2 is FVKESK.

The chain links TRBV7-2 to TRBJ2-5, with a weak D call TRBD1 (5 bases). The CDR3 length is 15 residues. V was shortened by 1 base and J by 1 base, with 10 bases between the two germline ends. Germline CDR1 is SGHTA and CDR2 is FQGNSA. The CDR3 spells CASSLGWGPQETQYF. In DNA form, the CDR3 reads TGTGCCAGCAGCTTAGGGTGGGGCCCCCAAGAGACCCAGTACTTC.

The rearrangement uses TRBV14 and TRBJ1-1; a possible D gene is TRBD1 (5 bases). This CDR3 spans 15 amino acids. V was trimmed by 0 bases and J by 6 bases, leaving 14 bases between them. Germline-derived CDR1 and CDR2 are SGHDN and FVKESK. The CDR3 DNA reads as TGTGCCAGCAGCCAAGACGTTGCGGGACTCTCTGAAGCTTTCTTT. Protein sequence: CASSQDVAGLSEAFF.

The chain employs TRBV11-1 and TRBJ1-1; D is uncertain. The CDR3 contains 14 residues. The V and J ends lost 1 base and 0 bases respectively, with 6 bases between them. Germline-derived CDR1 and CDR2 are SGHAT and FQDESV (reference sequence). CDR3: CASSLEQLNTEAFF. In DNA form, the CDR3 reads TGTGCCAGCAGCTTAGAACAGCTGAACACTGAAGCTTTCTTT.

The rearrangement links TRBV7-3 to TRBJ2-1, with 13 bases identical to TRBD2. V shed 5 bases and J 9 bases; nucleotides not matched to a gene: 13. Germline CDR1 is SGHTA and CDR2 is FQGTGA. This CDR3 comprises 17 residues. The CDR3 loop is CASSPLPLAGGLGEQFF. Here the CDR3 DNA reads TGTGCCAGCAGCCCCCTCCCACTAGCGGGAGGGCTAGGTGAGCAGTTCTTC.

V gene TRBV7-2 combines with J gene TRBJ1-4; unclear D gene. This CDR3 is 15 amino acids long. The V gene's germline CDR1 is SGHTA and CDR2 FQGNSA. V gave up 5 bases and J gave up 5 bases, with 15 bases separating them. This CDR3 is CASSQRPGRNEKLFF. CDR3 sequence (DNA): TGTGCCAGCAGCCAGAGGCCAGGCCGGAATGAAAAACTGTTTTTT.

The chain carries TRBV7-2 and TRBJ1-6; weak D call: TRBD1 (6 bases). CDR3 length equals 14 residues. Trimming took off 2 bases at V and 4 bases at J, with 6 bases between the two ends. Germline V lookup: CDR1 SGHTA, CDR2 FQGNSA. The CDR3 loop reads CASSLRGYNSPLHF. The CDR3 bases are TGTGCCAGCAGCTTAAGGGGGTATAATTCACCCCTCCACTTT.

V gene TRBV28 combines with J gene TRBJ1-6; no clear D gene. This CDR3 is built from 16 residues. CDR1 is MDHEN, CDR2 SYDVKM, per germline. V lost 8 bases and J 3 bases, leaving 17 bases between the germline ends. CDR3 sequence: CASWAGPPFYNSPLHF. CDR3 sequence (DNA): TGTGCCAGCTGGGCGGGCCCACCATTCTATAATTCACCCCTCCACTTT.

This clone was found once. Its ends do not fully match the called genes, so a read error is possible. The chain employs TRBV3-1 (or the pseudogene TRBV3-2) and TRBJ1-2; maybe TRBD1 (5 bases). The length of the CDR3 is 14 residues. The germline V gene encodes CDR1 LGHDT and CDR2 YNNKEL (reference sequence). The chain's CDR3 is CASSQGPTKYGYTF. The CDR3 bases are TGTGCCAGCAGCCAGGGGCCGACTAAGTATGGCTACACCTTC.

Here the CDR3 DNA reads TGTGCCAGTAGTAAAGCCGGGACAGGGGGTTATGGCTACACCTTC. The encoded protein is CASSKAGTGGYGYTF. V gene TRBV19 combines with J gene TRBJ1-2, with 11 bases that match TRBD1. Losses at the gene ends were 4 bases for V and 5 bases for J; bases not matched to a gene: 6. The germline CDR1 and CDR2 sequences are LNHDA and SQIVND (reference sequence). This CDR3 comprises 15 residues.

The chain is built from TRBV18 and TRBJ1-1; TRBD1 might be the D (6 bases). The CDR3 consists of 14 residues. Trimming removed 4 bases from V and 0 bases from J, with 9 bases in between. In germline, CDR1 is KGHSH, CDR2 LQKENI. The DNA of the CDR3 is TGTGCCAGCTCACTCCAGGGGTTGAACACTGAAGCTTTCTTT. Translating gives CASSLQGLNTEAFF.

The CDR3 nucleotides read TGTGCCAGTAGTATGAAGTTAGGAAGGGGCAATGAGCAGTTCTTC. Amino acid sequence: CASSMKLGRGNEQFF. This sequence joins TRBV19 and TRBJ2-1, with TRBD1 as a possible D gene (5 bases). This CDR3 has 15 amino acids. Trimming left V 3 bases short and J 6 bases short, with 15 bases between. Germline assignment: CDR1 LNHDA and CDR2 SQIVND (reference sequence).

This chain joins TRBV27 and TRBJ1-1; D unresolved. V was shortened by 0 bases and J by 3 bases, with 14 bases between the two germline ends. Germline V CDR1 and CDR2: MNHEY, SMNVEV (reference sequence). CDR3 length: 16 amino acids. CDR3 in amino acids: CASSLSPGAQHTEAFF. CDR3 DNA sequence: TGTGCCAGCAGTTTATCCCCCGGCGCCCAACACACTGAAGCTTTCTTT.

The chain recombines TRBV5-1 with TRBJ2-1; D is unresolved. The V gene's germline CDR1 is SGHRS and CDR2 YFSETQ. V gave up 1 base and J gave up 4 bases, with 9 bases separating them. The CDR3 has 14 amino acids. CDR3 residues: CASSLSRLYNEQFF. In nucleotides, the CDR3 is TGCGCCAGCAGCTTGTCACGGCTATACAATGAGCAGTTCTTC.

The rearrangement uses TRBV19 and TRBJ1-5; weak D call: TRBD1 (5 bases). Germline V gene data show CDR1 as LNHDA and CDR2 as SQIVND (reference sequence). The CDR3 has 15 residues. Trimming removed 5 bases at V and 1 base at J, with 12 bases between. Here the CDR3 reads CASSLAQVSNQPQHF. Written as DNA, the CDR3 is TGTGCCAGTAGTCTGGCACAGGTGAGCAATCAGCCCCAGCATTTT.

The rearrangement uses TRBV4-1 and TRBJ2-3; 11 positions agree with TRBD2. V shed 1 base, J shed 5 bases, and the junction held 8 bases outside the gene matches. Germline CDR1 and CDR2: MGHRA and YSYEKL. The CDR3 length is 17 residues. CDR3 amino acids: CASSQGHSGRAGDTQYF. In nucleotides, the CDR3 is TGCGCCAGCAGCCAAGGACATAGCGGGAGGGCGGGAGATACGCAGTATTTT.

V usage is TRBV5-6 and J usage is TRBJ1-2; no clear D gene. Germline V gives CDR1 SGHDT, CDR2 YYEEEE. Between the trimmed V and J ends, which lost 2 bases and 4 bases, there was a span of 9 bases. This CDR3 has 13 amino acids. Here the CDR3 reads CASSFPPGYGYTF. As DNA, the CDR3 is TGTGCCAGCAGCTTCCCCCCTGGCTATGGCTACACCTTC.